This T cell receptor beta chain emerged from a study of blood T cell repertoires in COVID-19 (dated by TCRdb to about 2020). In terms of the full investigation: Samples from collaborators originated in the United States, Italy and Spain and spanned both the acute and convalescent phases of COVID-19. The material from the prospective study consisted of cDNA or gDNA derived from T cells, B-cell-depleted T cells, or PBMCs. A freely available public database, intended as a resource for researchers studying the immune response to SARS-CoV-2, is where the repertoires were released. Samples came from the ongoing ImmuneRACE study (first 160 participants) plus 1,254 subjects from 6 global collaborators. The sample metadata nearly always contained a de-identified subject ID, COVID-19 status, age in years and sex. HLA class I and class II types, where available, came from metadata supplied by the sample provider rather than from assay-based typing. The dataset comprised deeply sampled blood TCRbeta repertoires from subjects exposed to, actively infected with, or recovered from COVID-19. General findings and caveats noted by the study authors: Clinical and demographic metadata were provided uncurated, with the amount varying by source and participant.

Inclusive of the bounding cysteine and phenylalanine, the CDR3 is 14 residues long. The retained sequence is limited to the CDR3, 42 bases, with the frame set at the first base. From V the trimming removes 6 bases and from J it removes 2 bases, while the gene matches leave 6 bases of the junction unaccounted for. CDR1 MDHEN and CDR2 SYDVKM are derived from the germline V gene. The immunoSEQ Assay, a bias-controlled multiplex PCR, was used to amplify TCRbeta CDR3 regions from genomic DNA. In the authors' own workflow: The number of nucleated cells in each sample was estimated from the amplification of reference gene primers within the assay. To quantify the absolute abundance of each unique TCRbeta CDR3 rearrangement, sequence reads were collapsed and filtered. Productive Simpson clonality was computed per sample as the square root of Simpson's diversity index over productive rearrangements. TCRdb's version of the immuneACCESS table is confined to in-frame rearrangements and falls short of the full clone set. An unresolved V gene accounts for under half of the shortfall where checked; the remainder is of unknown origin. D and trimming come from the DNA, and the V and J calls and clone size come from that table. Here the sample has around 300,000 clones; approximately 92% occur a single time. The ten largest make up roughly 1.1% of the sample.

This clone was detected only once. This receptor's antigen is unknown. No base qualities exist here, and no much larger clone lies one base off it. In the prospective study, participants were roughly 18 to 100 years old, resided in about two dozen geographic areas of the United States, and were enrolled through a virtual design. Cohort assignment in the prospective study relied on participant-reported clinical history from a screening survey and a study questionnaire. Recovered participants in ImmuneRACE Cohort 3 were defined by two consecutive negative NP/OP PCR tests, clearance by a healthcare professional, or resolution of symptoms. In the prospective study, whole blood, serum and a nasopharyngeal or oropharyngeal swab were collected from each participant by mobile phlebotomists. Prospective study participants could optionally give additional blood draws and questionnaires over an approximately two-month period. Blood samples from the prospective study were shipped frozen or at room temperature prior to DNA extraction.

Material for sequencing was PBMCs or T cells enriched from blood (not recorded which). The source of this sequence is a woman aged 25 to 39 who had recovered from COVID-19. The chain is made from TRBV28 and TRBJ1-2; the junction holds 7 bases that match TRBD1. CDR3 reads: CASRRTGLNYGYTF. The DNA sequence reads TGTGCCAGCAGGCGGACAGGTCTAAACTATGGCTACACCTTC.